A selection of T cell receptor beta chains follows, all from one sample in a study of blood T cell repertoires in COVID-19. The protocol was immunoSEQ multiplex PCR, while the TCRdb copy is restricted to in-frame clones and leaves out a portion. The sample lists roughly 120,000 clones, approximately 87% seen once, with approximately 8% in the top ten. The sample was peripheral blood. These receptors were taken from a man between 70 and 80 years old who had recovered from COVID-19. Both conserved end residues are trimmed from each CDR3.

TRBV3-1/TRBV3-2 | ASSRDGLYPQETQY
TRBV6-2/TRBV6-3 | ASSRRTSGSSYNEQF
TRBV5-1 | ASSEDYKQPQH
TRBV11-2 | ASRTPGQIPIQY
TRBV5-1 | ASSLGRSSGNTIY
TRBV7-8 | AGSAGGTDTQY
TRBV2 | ASSERGTSGRETQY
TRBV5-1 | ASSFSGSANEQF
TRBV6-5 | ASSSRTPWGGYT
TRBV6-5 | ASSWSRSTGELF
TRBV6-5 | ASSFRPTLTTQY
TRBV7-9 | ASSLMAAREPGGYT
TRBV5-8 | ASSLRRGRETQY
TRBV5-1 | ASSRWEGPYEQY
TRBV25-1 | ASNPSGYTEAF
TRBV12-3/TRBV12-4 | ASSLRARPGYT
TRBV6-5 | ASSHSYNSPLH
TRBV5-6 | ASSADVGLDDMNQF
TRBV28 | ASTWGGTEAF
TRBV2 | ASSAHKGGYQETQY
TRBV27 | ASSNGQGSDGYT
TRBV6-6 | ASSADRMRNQPQH
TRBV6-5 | ASRTGAAGELF
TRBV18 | ASSPGLAGTGELF
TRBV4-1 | ASSQDRGTEQY
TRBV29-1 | SVERDRTFYGYT
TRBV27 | ASSPRTPLDTQY
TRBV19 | ASRTIDRGRNQPQH
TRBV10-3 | AISSRTGGVPNEQY
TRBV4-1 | ASSQAGAGGPEQF
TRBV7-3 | ASSKTGSGNTIY
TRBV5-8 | ASSRRRSGNTIY
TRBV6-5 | ASRPQGPNTEAF
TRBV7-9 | ASSLDPGANYEQY
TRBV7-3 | ASSFSGGAYTQY
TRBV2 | ASGQGANSNQPQH
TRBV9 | ASSVVAAGGNSPLH
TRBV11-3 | ASSPTGTDTQY
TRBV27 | ASSLRSGRAYEQF
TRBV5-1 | ASSSGTSGGTDTQY
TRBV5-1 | ASSLGPGLNEQY
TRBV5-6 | ASSLLPYAGETQY
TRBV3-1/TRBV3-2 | AAERGGETQY
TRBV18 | ASSTPSGSTDTQY
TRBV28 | ASSPPGLAWNEQF
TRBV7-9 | ASSRSGGAYNEQF
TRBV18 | ASSQLGTGYEAF
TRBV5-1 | ASSLGRISYEQY
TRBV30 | AWSVGTSSSTDTQY
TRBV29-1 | SVRDSNNQPQH